The sequence of this T cell receptor (beta chain) was determined in a study of T cell responses to AZD1222 COVID-19 vaccine. Findings and caveats of the study: Baseline seropositivity characterized only 5 or 6 AZD1222 recipients. Dominant at 160-218 and 743-854, vaccine-associated CD4 TCRs also spanned spike.

The count of this clone is one. Its specificity is not known. This CDR3 comprises 11 residues. Germline CDR1 SGHDT, CDR2 YYEEEE. Between the trimmed V and J ends, which lost 0 bases and 10 bases, there was a span of 7 bases. Clones were sequenced by immunoSEQ multiplex PCR, and TCRdb holds only the in-frame ones, with some missing. The sample yields some 140,000 clones, less than 90% seen once. The clonotype comes from an adult in good health. The chain links TRBV5-6 to TRBJ1-2; D is undetermined. The source material was peripheral blood, sampled on day 0 of MenACWY control vaccination. Here the CDR3 DNA reads TGTGCCAGCAGCTTGGGACATGCCTACACCTTC. Encoded protein: CASSLGHAYTF.